This T cell receptor (beta chain) was sequenced in a study of blood T cell repertoires in COVID-19. Study as a whole: Sample material is recorded as cDNA or gDNA derived from T cells, B-cell-depleted T cells, or PBMCs.

Original data processing: Estimation of nucleated cell counts relied on the amplification of reference gene primers. Measured with immunoSEQ multiplex PCR; TCRdb has only the in-frame clones, and not every one. V and J calls and clone size come straight from that table; D and trimming were deduced from the DNA. Altogether fewer than 350,000 clones are present, around 90% being singletons, with the ten largest covering approximately 5%. CDR1 LGHDT and CDR2 YNNKEL come from the germline V gene (reference sequence). CDR3 length: 11 residues. Deletions cut 4 bases from V and 11 bases from J, with 9 bases between.

Material: PBMCs or T cells enriched from blood (not recorded which). The sequence came from a man in his fifties or sixties who had recovered from COVID-19. The chain carries TRBV3-1 (or the pseudogene TRBV3-2) and TRBJ2-1; no reliable D call. The CDR3 sequence: CASSLERKQFF. In DNA, the CDR3 is TGTGCCAGCAGCCTCGAGCGCAAGCAGTTCTTC.